This T cell receptor (beta chain) derives from a study of long-term antiretroviral therapy in people with HIV. A note on this clone: Its specificity is unknown.

They ran version v3.0 of the immunoSEQ assay at survey level. 40,000-50,000 T-cell genomes per sample were the sequencing target. Data came from immunoSEQ multiplex PCR; TCRdb stores just in-frame clones and leaves some out. The data show about 29,000 clones, about 88% seen once. Germline CDR1 reads MNHNS; CDR2 reads SASEGT. CDR3 length: 18 residues. V was shortened by 1 base and J by 0 bases, with 16 bases between the two germline ends. Study results and caveats: HIV repertoires spanned narrower CDR3 length ranges than controls. Viral resistance, ART adherence and therapy changes all lacked available data.

The sequenced sample was unsorted PBMCs, obtained around 5 years before starting antiretroviral therapy. The receptor comes from a man aged 50 or older with HIV. V and J are TRBV6-1 and TRBJ1-3; tentatively, D is TRBD1 (5 bases). CDR3 amino acids: CASSEGLFRTISGNTIYF. CDR3 coding DNA: TGTGCCAGCAGTGAAGGTTTGTTTAGGACAATCTCTGGAAACACCATATATTTT.